These 25 T cell receptor beta chains came from one sample sequenced in a study of blood T cells in healthy people across ages. Next came a second PCR, run for 7 to 11 cycles, which used a sample-barcoded 5' primer along with a J-beta primer mix. TCRdb reprocessed the 5' RACE reads with MiXCR, giving one entry per CDR3 protein. The data show just over 800,000 distinct CDR3 sequences, with less than 80% seen just once and about a quarter held by the top ten. Sequencing used blood. These receptors were collected from a man under 40 in good health.

The chain is built from TRBV5-1 and TRBJ2-3; TRBD1 matches at 7 bases. This CDR3 has 15 amino acids. The germline gives CDR1 SGHRS, CDR2 YFSETQ. V shed 3 bases and J 2 bases; nucleotides not matched to a gene: 6. In DNA, the CDR3 is TGCGCCAGCAGCTGGCGAGGGGGCATCACAGATACGCAGTATTTT. This sequence encodes CASSWRGGITDTQYF.

V and J are TRBV7-9 and TRBJ2-1; 10 nucleotides line up with TRBD1. Germline loops: CDR1 SEHNR, CDR2 FQNEAQ (reference sequence). Losses at the gene ends were 1 base for V and 10 bases for J; bases not matched to a gene: 16. This CDR3 has 18 amino acids. DNA for the CDR3: TGTGCCAGCAGCTTAGTGAGGGGGCGACAGGGGGCTCTTTTGGAGCAGTTCTTC. Protein: CASSLVRGRQGALLEQFF.

The chain carries TRBV20-1 and TRBJ2-1, with 7 bases matching TRBD1. Germline loops: CDR1 DFQATT, CDR2 SNEGSKA (reference sequence). V dropped 5 bases and J dropped 4; count of bases not matched to a gene: 2. This CDR3 has 12 amino acids. CDR3 sequence (DNA): TGCAGTGCTGGGGGACAGTACAATGAGCAGTTCTTC. This gives the protein CSAGGQYNEQFF.

The chain links TRBV4-3 to TRBJ2-4; 7 bases fit TRBD1. The tail of the sequence fits TRBJ2-7 better, so the J call may be wrong. This CDR3 has 16 residues. Germline loops: CDR1 LGHNA, CDR2 YSLEER. CDR3 bases: TGCGCCAGCAGCCAGGGGTTATCCGGGACAGCCTACGAGCAGTACTTC. This sequence encodes CASSQGLSGTAYEQYF.

This clonotype was counted a single time. The chain couples TRBV5-5 to TRBJ2-4; 10 bases fit TRBD2. The J call is doubtful: the DNA matches TRBJ2-5 better. The CDR3 contains 19 residues. Germline V CDR1 and CDR2: SGHKS, YYEKEE (reference sequence). The DNA for the CDR3 is TGTGCCAGCAGCTTGGAACTAGCGGGGAGGTACCCGAGGCAAGAGACCCAGTACTTC. Encoded protein: CASSLELAGRYPRQETQYF.

CDR3 nucleotide sequence: TGTGCCAGCAGCTTCCCCGAGGGGGGTGAAGGAGAGACCCAGTACTTC. It yields the protein CASSFPEGGEGETQYF. The chain links TRBV5-5 to TRBJ2-4; D tentatively fits TRBD1 or TRBD2 (6 bases each). Near its end, the DNA agrees better with TRBJ2-5, so the J call may be wrong. Germline V lookup: CDR1 SGHKS, CDR2 YYEKEE (reference sequence). The CDR3 is 16 residues long.

This clonotype has a single count. This sequence joins TRBV20-1 and TRBJ2-5; TRBD2 matches at 8 bases. Germline CDR1 reads DFQATT; CDR2 reads SNEGSKA (reference sequence). The CDR3 is 14 amino acids. J lost 2 bases, V lost 6 bases, and 8 bases had no gene match. The CDR3 reads CSAATSARQETQYF. Here the CDR3 DNA reads TGCAGTGCCGCGACTAGCGCCCGACAAGAGACCCAGTACTTC.

The sample holds a few counts of this clonotype. J is TRBJ2-1 and V is TRBV29-1; the D is unclear. Trimming stripped 3 bases from V and 0 bases from J, with 12 bases between. Germline-derived CDR1 and CDR2 are SQVTM and ANQGSEA. The CDR3 has 15 amino acids. CDR3: CSVDRPESSYNEQFF. The CDR3 coding sequence is TGCAGCGTTGATAGACCAGAAAGCTCCTACAATGAGCAGTTCTTC.

This clonotype turned up a few times. This sequence joins TRBV5-6 and TRBJ2-4; maybe TRBD2 (5 bases). This CDR3 contains 14 residues. Trimming stripped 0 bases from V and 7 bases from J, with 11 bases between. Per the germline V gene, CDR1 is SGHDT and CDR2 is YYEEEE. The CDR3 sequence is CASSLVGSWNIQYF. For the CDR3, the DNA is TGTGCCAGCAGCTTGGTGGGGAGCTGGAACATTCAGTACTTC.

V is TRBV29-1 and J is TRBJ2-7, with D maybe TRBD1 (6 bases). The CDR3 runs 12 residues. The V gene's germline CDR1 is SQVTM and CDR2 ANQGSEA. The V end was cut by 7 bases, the J end by 2 bases, with 12 bases between. CDR3 sequence reads: CSARDTPYEQYF. The CDR3 nucleotides read TGCAGCGCAAGGGACACCCCCTACGAGCAGTACTTC.

The V gene is TRBV7-9, the J gene TRBJ2-3, with D uncertain. The CDR3 has 15 residues. Per the germline V gene, CDR1 is SEHNR and CDR2 is FQNEAQ (reference sequence). Between the trimmed V and J ends, which lost 2 bases and 2 bases, there was a span of 11 bases. CDR3 region: CASSLSPGPTDTQYF. DNA for the CDR3: TGTGCCAGCAGCTTAAGCCCGGGCCCCACAGATACGCAGTATTTT.

The rearrangement uses TRBV5-1 and TRBJ1-2; TRBD1 matches 12 bases. This CDR3 has 15 amino acids. The trim removed 4 bases at V and 5 bases at J, leaving 6 bases unmatched. CDR1 is SGHRS, CDR2 YFSETQ, per germline. This chain's CDR3 is CASSGGQGARYGYTF. The DNA for the CDR3 is TGCGCCAGCAGCGGGGGACAGGGGGCGCGGTATGGCTACACCTTC.

The chain employs TRBV6-2 or TRBV6-3 and TRBJ2-3, with 10 nucleotides matching TRBD2. Germline CDR1 and CDR2: MNHEY and SVGEGT. The length of the CDR3 is 16 residues. J lost 7 bases, V lost 6 bases, and 13 bases had no gene match. Written as DNA, the CDR3 is TGTGCCAGCAGGCCGGTCACTAGCGGGGATTCGAATACGCAGTATTTT. This translates into CASRPVTSGDSNTQYF.

The V gene is TRBV6-6, the J gene TRBJ2-1, with D maybe TRBD1 (5 bases). The DNA end is more similar to TRBJ2-7, so the J call may be wrong. The germline V gene encodes CDR1 MNHNY and CDR2 SVGAGI (reference sequence). The CDR3 extends over 13 amino acids. CDR3 in amino acids: CASSPDSYNEQYF. The CDR3 bases are TGTGCCAGCAGTCCTGACAGTTACAATGAGCAGTACTTC.

The V and J genes are TRBV27 and TRBJ2-3; TRBD2 matches 8 bases. From germline, CDR1 is MNHEY and CDR2 SMNVEV (reference sequence). V gave up 2 bases and J gave up 0 bases; unmatched junction bases: 4. The CDR3 consists of 16 residues. The CDR3 nucleotides are TGTGCCAGCAGTTTAAGCGGGGGCGAAAGCACAGATACGCAGTATTTT. Its translation is CASSLSGGESTDTQYF.

This clonotype was observed a few times. The rearrangement links TRBV6-4 to TRBJ2-1; a weak D match, TRBD1 (6 bases). The germline V and J ends were trimmed by 6 bases and 9 bases, with 15 bases remaining between them. This CDR3 contains 13 residues. Germline CDR1 MRHNA, CDR2 SNTAGT. This CDR3 is CASRKGVGTEQFF. The CDR3 region has the DNA TGTGCCAGCAGAAAGGGGGTCGGGACTGAGCAGTTCTTC.

This clonotype was observed a few times. The chain carries TRBV12-3 or TRBV12-4 and TRBJ2-5; D unresolved. The J call may be mistaken, given a closer DNA end match to TRBJ2-4. This CDR3 is built from 11 residues. CDR3 region: CASSLFDIQYF. DNA for the CDR3: TGTGCCAGCAGCCTGTTTGACATTCAGTACTTC.

The chain carries TRBV28 and TRBJ1-4; 7 positions match TRBD1. The CDR3 spans 14 residues. V lost 2 bases and J lost 8; bases outside the gene matches: 5. Germline loops: CDR1 MDHEN, CDR2 SYDVKM. In DNA form, the CDR3 reads TGTGCCAGCAGTTTAGGACAGGAGGGCGAAAAACTGTTTTTT. It is translated as CASSLGQEGEKLFF.

The rearrangement uses TRBV9 and TRBJ1-2; D not resolved. This CDR3 region has 15 residues. V dropped 4 bases and J dropped 8 bases, with 21 bases sitting between them. Germline loops: CDR1 SGDLS, CDR2 YYNGEE. The CDR3 nucleotides are TGTGCCAGCAGCCCTCCCATCGGGGAAGACTGGGGCTACACCTTC. Its translation: CASSPPIGEDWGYTF. The variable domain in full, with the rest retrieved from reference TRBV9 and TRBJ1-2, is DSGVTQTPKHLITATGQRVTLRCSPRSGDLSVYWYQQSLDQGLQFLIQYYNGEERAKGNILERFSAQQFPDLHSELNLSSLELGDSALYFCASSPPIGEDWGYTFGSGTRLTVV.

Turning to this clonotype: This may be a read error, as it is one base from a much larger clone. This chain uses TRBV3-1 with TRBJ2-3; TRBD2 might be the D (6 bases). This CDR3 region has 15 residues. Looked up from germline, CDR1 is LGHDT and CDR2 is YNNKEL (reference sequence). The CDR3 reads CTSSLALVEPDTQYF. The CDR3 region has the DNA TGTACCAGCAGTCTAGCGTTGGTGGAGCCAGATACGCAGTATTTT.

This clonotype showed up many times. At one end the junction does not follow the germline gene, possibly because of a read error. The rearrangement joins TRBV7-7 to TRBJ2-5; 12 bases align to TRBD2. CDR1 and CDR2 from the germline V gene are SSHAT and FNYEAQ (reference sequence). This CDR3 spans 17 amino acids. The CDR3 protein is CASSTTSGGRSDGIQYF. In nucleotides, the CDR3 is TGTGCTAGCAGCACCACTAGCGGGGGGCGATCGGACGGGATCCAGTACTTC. Full variable domain (remainder filled in from reference TRBV7-7 and TRBJ2-5): GAGVSQSPRYKVTKRGQDVTLRCDPISSHATLYWYQQALGQGPEFLTYFNYEAQPDKSGLPSDRFSAERPEGSISTLTIQRTEQRDSAMYRCASSTTSGGRSDGIQYFGPGTRLLVL.

V gene TRBV28 combines with J gene TRBJ1-2; a weak D match, TRBD1 (6 bases). This CDR3 is 14 amino acids long. CDR1 and CDR2 (germline): MDHEN, SYDVKM. Trimming removed 2 bases from V and 3 bases from J, with 10 bases in between. CDR3 DNA sequence: TGTGCCAGCAGTTTAGGAGGGGGGTACTATGGCTACACCTTC. Residues: CASSLGGGYYGYTF.

This clonotype was seen a few times. The chain carries TRBV7-2 and TRBJ2-3, with a possible D match to TRBD2 (6 bases). The CDR3 totals 18 residues. Trimming removed 3 bases at V and 2 bases at J, with 21 bases between. Per germline, CDR1 SGHTA and CDR2 FQGNSA. The CDR3 loop reads CASSFPRGANRLTDTQYF. The CDR3 coding sequence is TGTGCCAGCAGCTTCCCGCGGGGCGCGAACCGACTCACAGATACGCAGTATTTT.

The chain carries TRBV6-6 and TRBJ2-3; weak D call: TRBD1 (6 bases). The germline V and J ends were trimmed by 5 bases and 5 bases, with 11 bases remaining between them. The germline CDR1 and CDR2 sequences are MNHNY and SVGAGI (reference sequence). This CDR3 contains 13 residues. Written as DNA, the CDR3 is TGTGCCAGCAGTCCAGGGGCAAGAGATACGCAGTATTTT. Translated, it gives CASSPGARDTQYF.

The chain employs TRBV3-1 and TRBJ1-2; D call uncertain. Germline V gene lookup returns CDR1 LGHDT and CDR2 YNNKEL (reference sequence). With 0 bases removed from V and 4 bases from J, the gap between germline ends came to 9 bases. The CDR3 consists of 14 residues. The chain's CDR3 is CASSQEEQIYGYTF. The CDR3 DNA is TGTGCCAGCAGCCAAGAGGAACAGATCTATGGCTACACCTTC. Variable domain in full (rest from reference TRBV3-1 and TRBJ1-2): DTAVSQTPKYLVTQMGNDKSIKCEQNLGHDTMYWYKQDSKKFLKIMFSYNNKELIINETVPNRFSPKSPDKAHLNLHINSLELGDSAVYFCASSQEEQIYGYTFGSGTRLTVV.